The source of this TCR beta chain is a study of T cell changes during pregnancy in multiple sclerosis. This clone appeared once. This table comes from immunoSEQ multiplex PCR, and its TCRdb copy is limited to in-frame clones, with some not included. The repertoire holds roughly 22,000 clones, with just over 90% as singletons. Sequences were derived from CD4+ T cells from peripheral blood mononuclear cells, sampled after pregnancy. The origin of this receptor is a female donor in good health, enrolled as a control in a pregnancy study.

The CDR3, as DNA: TGTGCCAGCAGCCGTTCCTCTGGGGCCAACGTCCTGACTTTC. Its translation is CASSRSSGANVLTF. V usage is TRBV7-3 and J usage is TRBJ2-6; the D is unclear. The V gene lost 5 bases and the J gene lost 0 bases, with 5 bases spanning the gap. Per the germline V gene, CDR1 is SGHTA and CDR2 is FQGTGA. The CDR3 loop spans 14 amino acids.